These T cell receptor beta chains were read from a single sample in a study of blood T cell repertoires in COVID-19. TCRdb keeps only in-frame clones here, not all; method: immunoSEQ multiplex PCR. The sample lists approximately 70,000 clones, 75% to 90% occurring once. Sequences were obtained from peripheral blood. These receptors originate from a man in his 70s who had recovered from COVID-19. The conserved cysteine and the conserved F or W are not part of the CDR3 here.

J | V | CDR3
TRBJ1-5 | TRBV6-5 | ASSHERYSNQPQH
TRBJ2-1 | TRBV24-1 | ATSDSTDYLNEQF
TRBJ1-1 | TRBV4-1 | ASSPTDRILTEAF
TRBJ1-2 | TRBV4-3 | ASSQDEQWSFYGYT
TRBJ2-7 | TRBV27 | ASSLGGGAYEQY
TRBJ1-5 | TRBV21-1 | ASSKGQGGQPQH
TRBJ2-3 | TRBV3-1/TRBV3-2 | ASSQDRGTSGGRSDTQY
TRBJ1-6 | TRBV18 | ASSPGQGESPLH
TRBJ2-3 | TRBV9 | ASSVVLAGGSSDTQY
TRBJ2-2 | TRBV6-5 | ASRFRIEAGELF
TRBJ2-1 | TRBV9 | ASTLTGDDYNEQF
TRBJ1-4 | TRBV29-1 | SVEQGLGEKLF
TRBJ2-5 | TRBV29-1 | SVFRVRETQY
TRBJ2-3 | TRBV6-2/TRBV6-3 | ASSYWGPITDTQY
TRBJ2-4 | TRBV19 | ASSRTQAKNIQY
TRBJ2-5 | TRBV28 | ASSLPQGKETQY
TRBJ2-1 | TRBV6-6 | ASSPGTETEQF
TRBJ2-1 | TRBV3-1/TRBV3-2 | ASSQGPPLAGNNNEQF
TRBJ2-5 | TRBV28 | ASSLSQGAQETQY
TRBJ2-2 | TRBV6-5 | ASSYRGDTGELF
TRBJ1-1 | TRBV6-5 | ASSFNRGNTEAF
TRBJ2-6 | TRBV7-6 | ASSPGHLSGANVLT
TRBJ2-7 | TRBV7-9 | ASSPGTGSYEQY
TRBJ1-2 | TRBV3-1/TRBV3-2 | ASSQDTGGSGYT
TRBJ1-3 | TRBV11-2 | ASSLDLVISGNTIY
TRBJ1-1 | TRBV12-5 | ASLLINTEAF
TRBJ2-5 | TRBV30 | AWSVGLQGQETQY
TRBJ2-7 | TRBV18 | ATSEVPELEQY
TRBJ2-1 | TRBV29-1 | SVTWTGSGMGSYNEQF
TRBJ2-7 | TRBV12-3/TRBV12-4 | ATRDPSYEQY
TRBJ2-1 | TRBV4-3 | ASSQNRQGWRNEQF
TRBJ2-7 | TRBV6-5 | ASSSRTGYEQMQY
TRBJ2-7 | TRBV5-1 | ASSLRLEGAQSYEQY
TRBJ2-7 | TRBV5-1 | ASSLALLSYEQY
TRBJ2-5 | TRBV9 | ASSGTGVVETQY
TRBJ1-2 | TRBV6-5 | ASSYRGGRDYGYT
TRBJ2-2 | TRBV29-1 | SAGSGTNTGELF
TRBJ1-2 | TRBV19 | ASSITGDYGYT
TRBJ2-3 | TRBV7-3 | ASSRGQSTDTQY
TRBJ2-5 | TRBV4-3 | ASSLDRRETQY
TRBJ2-5 | TRBV7-6 | ASSFVAGEVETQY
TRBJ1-3 | TRBV25-1 | ASSGPGGLGGNTIY
TRBJ2-1 | TRBV11-3 | ASSLLGGSYNEQF
TRBJ1-2 | TRBV24-1 | ATSDSGGNLYGYT
TRBJ1-1 | TRBV27 | ASSRGVWNTEAF
TRBJ2-3 | TRBV7-7 | ASGSGTSRSTDTQY
TRBJ2-3 | TRBV7-2 | ASSLDRAADTQY
TRBJ2-7 | TRBV30 | AWSGDRGSHPYEQY